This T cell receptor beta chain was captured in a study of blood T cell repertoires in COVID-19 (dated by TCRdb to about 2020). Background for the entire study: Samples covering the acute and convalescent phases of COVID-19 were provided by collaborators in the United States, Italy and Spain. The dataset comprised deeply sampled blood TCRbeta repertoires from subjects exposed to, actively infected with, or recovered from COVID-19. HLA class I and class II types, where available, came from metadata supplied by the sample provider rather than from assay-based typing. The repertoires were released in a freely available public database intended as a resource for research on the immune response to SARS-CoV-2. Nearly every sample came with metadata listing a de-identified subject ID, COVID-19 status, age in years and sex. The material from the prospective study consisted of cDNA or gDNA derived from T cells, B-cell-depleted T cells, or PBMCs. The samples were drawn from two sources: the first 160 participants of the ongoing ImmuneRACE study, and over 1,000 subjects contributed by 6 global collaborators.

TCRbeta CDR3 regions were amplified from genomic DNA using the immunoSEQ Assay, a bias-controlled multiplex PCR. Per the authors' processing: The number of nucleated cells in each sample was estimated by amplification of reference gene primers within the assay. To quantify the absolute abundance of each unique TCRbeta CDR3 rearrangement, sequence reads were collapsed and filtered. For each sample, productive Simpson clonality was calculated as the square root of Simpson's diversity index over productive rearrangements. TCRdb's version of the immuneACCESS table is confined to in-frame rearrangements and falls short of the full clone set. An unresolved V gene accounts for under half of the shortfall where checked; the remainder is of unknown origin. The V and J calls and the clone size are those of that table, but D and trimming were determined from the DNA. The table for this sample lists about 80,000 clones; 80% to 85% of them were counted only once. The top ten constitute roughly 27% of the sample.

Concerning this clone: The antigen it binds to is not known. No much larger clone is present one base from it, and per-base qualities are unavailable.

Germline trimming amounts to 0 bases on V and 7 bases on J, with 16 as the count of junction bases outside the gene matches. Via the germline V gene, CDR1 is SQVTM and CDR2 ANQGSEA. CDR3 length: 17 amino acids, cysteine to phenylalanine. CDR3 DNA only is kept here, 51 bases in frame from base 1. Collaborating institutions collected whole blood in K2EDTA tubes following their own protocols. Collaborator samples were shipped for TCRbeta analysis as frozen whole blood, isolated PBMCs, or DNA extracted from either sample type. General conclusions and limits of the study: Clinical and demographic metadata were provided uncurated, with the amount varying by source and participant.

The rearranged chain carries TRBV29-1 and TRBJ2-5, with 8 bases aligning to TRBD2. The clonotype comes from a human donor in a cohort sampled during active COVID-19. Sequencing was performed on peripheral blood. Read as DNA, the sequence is TGCAGCGTTGAAGATCGGCCGCCCCGGGGGGGCCGTCTGACCCAGTACTTC. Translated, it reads CSVEDRPPRGGRLTQYF.